This T cell receptor (beta chain) was captured in a study of vaccination and CD4 T cells after COVID-19. Study information: Collection of post-vaccine samples followed dose two by a median roughly 72 days, spanning a range of 14 to 241. The cells were exposed to overlapping spike peptides originating from SARS-CoV-2, HCoV-NL63, HCoV-OC43 and HCoV-229E for stimulation. Either a CEFX pool, an HIV-1 Nef pool, or no peptide was added to control cultures.

Sequencing of cultured CD4+ T cell DNA used the Oncomine TCR Beta short-read assay. TCRdb re-called the PCR reads through MiXCR, storing one row per CDR3 protein. Among a few thousand distinct CDR3 sequences listed, 30% to 40% were seen once. With respect to this clonotype: Its antigen is currently unknown.

Germline trimming cut 5 bases from V and 10 bases from J; bases unmatched to any gene: 5. The CDR3 totals 12 residues. CDR1 SGHNT and CDR2 YENEEA come from the germline V gene. Treatment: roughly ten-day PBMC culture with coronavirus spike peptide pools or control peptides (ViraFEST assay). Fresh replacement IL-2 medium substituted for half the medium on days 3 and 7. The chain combines TRBV11-3 with TRBJ2-1, with 7 bases identical to TRBD2. Material: CD4+ T cells from blood, cultured in vitro. This receptor was taken from a human donor who had recovered from COVID-19. The CDR3 sequence is CASSGREAEQFF. CDR3 DNA sequence: TGTGCCAGCAGCGGCCGGGAGGCAGAGCAGTTCTTC.